The T cell receptor beta chain described here comes from a study of molecular identifiers for immune sequencing clone quantification. The trim removed 4 bases at V and 6 bases at J, leaving 3 bases unmatched. CDR3 length: 13 residues. Whole-study findings and limits: Beyond 20 RNA copies, clones held over 97% of effector molecules, compared with under 1% in naive cells.

Naive CD8 T cells underwent sorting with the CD8+CD4-CCR7+CD45RA+ definition. With listed TCR primers and previously described methods, bulk TCR libraries were prepared. TCRdb re-called the PCR reads through MiXCR, storing one row per CDR3 protein. The table has about half a million distinct CDR3 sequences, under 30% seen once. This clonotype was recorded a few times. What it recognizes is unknown. The J gene is TRBJ2-1, the V gene TRBV12-3 or TRBV12-4, with 7 bases fitting TRBD2. The origin of this receptor is a human donor in good health. Some libraries in this study had Jurkat cell RNA spiked in. The sample comprised naive CD8+ T cells from blood, with Jurkat cell RNA spiked in. Subset given: FACS-sorted CD8+CD4-CCR7+CD45RA+ naive T cells. CDR3 DNA sequence: TGTGCCAGCAGTTCTTTAGCGGGCAATGAGCAGTTCTTC. Its translation: CASSSLAGNEQFF.